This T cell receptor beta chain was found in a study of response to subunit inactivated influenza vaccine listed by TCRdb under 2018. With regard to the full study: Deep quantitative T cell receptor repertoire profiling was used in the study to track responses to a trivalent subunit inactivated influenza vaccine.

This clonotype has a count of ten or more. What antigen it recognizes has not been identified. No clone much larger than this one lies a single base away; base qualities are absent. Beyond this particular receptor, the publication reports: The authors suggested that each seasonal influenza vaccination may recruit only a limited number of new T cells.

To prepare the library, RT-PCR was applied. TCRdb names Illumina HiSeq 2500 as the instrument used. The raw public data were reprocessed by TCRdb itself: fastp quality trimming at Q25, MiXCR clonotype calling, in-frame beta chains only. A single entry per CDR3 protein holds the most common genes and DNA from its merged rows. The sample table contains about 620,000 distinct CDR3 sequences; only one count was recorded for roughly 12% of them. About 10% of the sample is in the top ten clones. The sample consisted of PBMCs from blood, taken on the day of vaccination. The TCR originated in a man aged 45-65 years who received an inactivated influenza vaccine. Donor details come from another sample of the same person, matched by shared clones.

The CDR3 region has the sequence CATSRVEGYNEQFF. The nucleotides read TGTGCCACCAGCAGAGTGGAGGGATACAATGAGCAGTTCTTC. Rearrangement joined TRBV15 to TRBJ2-1, with a weak D call of TRBD2 (6 bases match). The germline ends are 8 bases apart after V is trimmed by 1 base and J by 4 bases. The CDR3, cysteine through phenylalanine, is 14 amino acids long. Solely the CDR3 DNA is kept, with 42 bases framed from the first base. Via the germline V gene (reference sequence), CDR1 is LNHNV and CDR2 YYDKDF. Where the CDR3 stops, the reference TRBV15 and TRBJ2-1 genes take over; the full variable domain is DAMVIQNPRYQVTQFGKPVTLSCSQTLNHNVMYWYQQKSSQAPKLLFHYYDKDFNNEADTPDNFQSRRPNTSFCFLDIRSPGLGDTAMYLCATSRVEGYNEQFFGPGTRLTVL.